What follows are 24 T cell receptor beta chains derived from one specimen sequenced in a study of T cells after yellow fever vaccination (dated by TCRdb to the late 2010s). Library construction relied on 5' RACE. The instrument given in TCRdb is Illumina HiSeq 2500. TCRdb passed the public sequencing reads through fastp at Q25 and MiXCR, retaining productive beta sequences. Every distinct CDR3 protein forms one entry, paired with its most common genes and DNA. The sample table contains some 400,000 distinct CDR3 sequences; only one count was recorded for over 5% of them. 15% of the sample belongs to the ten largest clones. Interpreted using the paper, the treatment or condition label stands for: live attenuated yellow fever vaccine strain. This sample comprised PBMCs, obtained 5 days after the yellow fever booster vaccination. These receptor sequences come from a man younger than 45 who received the YFV17D yellow fever vaccine.

This clonotype came up many times. The chain links TRBV4-3 to TRBJ2-1; 8 bases align to TRBD2. CDR3 size: 16 residues. Germline loops: CDR1 LGHNA, CDR2 YSLEER. The ends lost 1 base at V and 4 bases at J; junction bases unmatched: 6. CDR3 in DNA: TGCGCCAGCAGCCAAGGACTAGCGCGAGCTTACAATGAGCAGTTCTTC. It encodes CASSQGLARAYNEQFF.

This clonotype has just a few counts. This rearrangement joins TRBV28 to TRBJ1-2, with D uncertain. Looked up from germline, CDR1 is MDHEN and CDR2 is SYDVKM. Trimming removed 4 bases from V and 0 bases from J, with 9 bases in between. This CDR3 is 14 amino acids long. CDR3: CASSWVASNYGYTF. In DNA, the CDR3 is TGTGCCAGCAGTTGGGTGGCATCTAACTATGGCTACACCTTC.

In its sample, this clonotype was seen many times. This chain uses TRBV3-1 with TRBJ1-1; D remains ambiguous. The germline CDR1 and CDR2 sequences are LGHDT and YNNKEL (reference sequence). Trimming shortened V by 6 bases and J by 7 bases, and 9 bases separated the two germline ends. The length of the CDR3 is 11 residues. The CDR3 reads CASSFSSEAFF. The CDR3 DNA is TGTGCCAGCAGTTTTTCCAGTGAAGCTTTCTTT.

This clonotype was seen more than once but under ten times. V gene TRBV9 combines with J gene TRBJ2-1, with TRBD2 matching over 9 bases. The CDR3 contains 14 residues. Germline V gene sequence: CDR1 SGDLS, CDR2 YYNGEE. The V gene end was trimmed by 2 bases and the J gene end by 7 bases; junction bases not matched to a gene: 4. The CDR3 DNA follows: TGTGCCAGCAGCGTTGGACTAGCGCGGAATGAGCAGTTCTTC. Translation gives CASSVGLARNEQFF. The full variable domain, completed using reference TRBV9 and TRBJ2-1, is DSGVTQTPKHLITATGQRVTLRCSPRSGDLSVYWYQQSLDQGLQFLIQYYNGEERAKGNILERFSAQQFPDLHSELNLSSLELGDSALYFCASSVGLARNEQFFGPGTRLTVL.

The table lists this clonotype with many counts. For the CDR3, the DNA is TGCGCCAGCAGCTTGCCCACTATCTACAATGAGCAGTTCTTC. Translating it yields CASSLPTIYNEQFF. V gene TRBV5-1 combines with J gene TRBJ2-1, with D uncertain. This CDR3 has 14 amino acids. V dropped 1 base and J dropped 3 bases, with 8 bases sitting between them. The germline V gene has CDR1 SGHRS and CDR2 YFSETQ.

The CDR3 protein is CASSLEGITDTQYF. DNA of the CDR3: TGTGCCAGCAGCTTAGAGGGCATCACAGATACGCAGTATTTT. The chain joins TRBV7-2 to TRBJ2-3; D not resolved. The CDR3 runs to 14 residues. Trimming shortened V by 1 base and J by 2 bases, and 7 bases separated the two germline ends. Germline-derived CDR1 and CDR2 are SGHTA and FQGNSA.

The chain carries TRBV7-8 and TRBJ2-2; 11 bases are a match to TRBD2. From germline, CDR1 is SGHVS and CDR2 FQNEAQ. The trim removed 6 bases at V and 4 bases at J, leaving 7 bases unmatched. The CDR3 is 16 residues long. The CDR3 region has the DNA TGTGCCAGCAGATACCCGGGACTAGCGGTCACCGGGGAGCTGTTTTTT. It specifies CASRYPGLAVTGELFF.

Comments on this clonotype: A much larger clone sits a single nucleotide away, making a read error possible. V and J are TRBV29-1 and TRBJ2-1, with 8 bases that match TRBD2. The germline V gene has CDR1 SQVTM and CDR2 ANQGSEA. CDR3 length: 13 amino acids. Trimming took 6 bases from V and 8 from J; bases not matched to a gene: 9. CDR3 region: CSVMTSEYDEQFF. CDR3 DNA: TGCAGCGTGATGACTAGCGAATACGATGAGCAGTTCTTC.

The genes are TRBV30 and TRBJ2-3, with 13 bases aligning to TRBD2. The CDR3 totals 16 residues. The J segment lost 4 bases and the V segment lost 5 bases, leaving 9 bases of the junction unmatched. From germline, CDR1 is GTSNPN and CDR2 SVGIG (reference sequence). This CDR3 reads CAWVKRTSGSPDTQYF. The CDR3 DNA sequence: TGTGCCTGGGTGAAACGGACTAGCGGGAGCCCAGATACGCAGTATTTT.

This sequence joins TRBV10-3 and TRBJ2-1; unclear D gene. CDR1 and CDR2 from the germline V gene are ENHRY and SYGVKD. V lost 10 bases, J lost 0 bases, and 13 bases lay in between. The CDR3 extends over 14 amino acids. The DNA for the CDR3 is TGTGCCACCCTAGGCCAGTCCTCCTACAATGAGCAGTTCTTC. This gives the protein CATLGQSSYNEQFF.

The gene calls are TRBV9 and TRBJ1-1; D remains unclear. Per the germline V gene, CDR1 is SGDLS and CDR2 is YYNGEE. This CDR3 region has 15 residues. V was shortened by 3 bases and J by 0 bases, with 12 bases between the two germline ends. The CDR3 reads CASSAEDTMNTEAFF. The CDR3 DNA is TGTGCCAGCAGCGCCGAGGATACCATGAACACTGAAGCTTTCTTT.

This clonotype showed up many times. The chain employs TRBV18 and TRBJ2-7; 10 bases align to TRBD1. V lost 6 bases, J lost 5 bases, and 1 base stayed unmatched. Germline values: CDR1 KGHSH, CDR2 LQKENI. CDR3 length: 12 residues. DNA of the CDR3: TGTGCCAGCTCGACAGGGGGCGACGAGCAGTACTTC. As protein: CASSTGGDEQYF.

This clonotype has a count of ten or more. The chain uses TRBV5-1 and TRBJ2-5; 13 bases match TRBD2. Germline lookup yields CDR1 SGHRS and CDR2 YFSETQ. This CDR3 comprises 14 residues. The V segment lost 4 bases and the J segment 5 bases; nucleotides outside the gene matches: 2. The CDR3 reads CASSAGLAGETQYF. The CDR3 DNA follows: TGCGCCAGCAGCGCGGGACTAGCGGGGGAGACCCAGTACTTC.

This clonotype appeared many times. The chain recombines TRBV29-1 with TRBJ1-2; 11 bases line up with TRBD1. The J segment lost 7 bases and the V segment lost 4 bases, leaving 8 bases of the junction unmatched. This CDR3 spans 14 amino acids. Germline-derived CDR1 and CDR2 are SQVTM and ANQGSEA. DNA of the CDR3: TGCAGCGTTGGGAAAGGACAGGGGGCGCCTGGCTACACCTTC. As protein: CSVGKGQGAPGYTF.

This clonotype came up many times. The CDR3 DNA follows: TGTGCCAGCAGCTTAACTAGCGGGAGGGCCATGGCCGGGGAGCTGTTTTTT. The encoded protein is CASSLTSGRAMAGELFF. The chain carries TRBV7-3 and TRBJ2-2, with TRBD2 matching 11 bases. This CDR3 is 17 amino acids long. The V segment lost 0 bases and the J segment 6 bases; nucleotides outside the gene matches: 6. The germline V gene encodes CDR1 SGHTA and CDR2 FQGTGA.

The table lists this clonotype with many counts. The V and J genes are TRBV18 and TRBJ1-4, with TRBD1 matching over 8 bases. The germline CDR1 and CDR2 sequences are KGHSH and LQKENI. The trim removed 5 bases at V and 6 bases at J, leaving 8 bases unmatched. The CDR3 has 15 amino acids. CDR3 sequence reads: CASSAQQGVDEKLFF. As DNA, the CDR3 is TGTGCCAGCTCAGCACAACAGGGGGTGGATGAAAAACTGTTTTTT.

The chain is built from TRBV20-1 and TRBJ2-3, with D maybe TRBD2 (6 bases). Looked up from germline, CDR1 is DFQATT and CDR2 is SNEGSKA (reference sequence). The CDR3 covers 14 residues. Trimming took 3 bases from V and 8 from J, leaving 18 bases between them. The CDR3 DNA is TGCAGTGCTAGGGTAGCCCGATTCGGGGGTACGCAGTATTTT. It translates to CSARVARFGGTQYF.

The chain is built from TRBV14 and TRBJ2-1; D is undetermined. This CDR3 is built from 15 residues. V lost 1 base and J 9 bases, leaving 16 bases between the germline ends. The V gene's germline CDR1 is SGHDN and CDR2 FVKESK. The chain's CDR3 is CASSQVGYRRTEQFF. The CDR3 nucleotides are TGTGCCAGCAGCCAAGTTGGCTATAGGCGTACTGAGCAGTTCTTC.

This clonotype has at least ten counts. This chain links TRBV20-1 with TRBJ2-7; unclear D gene. The CDR3 contains 16 residues. Germline CDR1 reads DFQATT; CDR2 reads SNEGSKA (reference sequence). The V end lost 3 bases, the J end lost 0 bases, and 18 bases lay between the germline ends. The CDR3 bases are TGCAGTGCTAGTGGATCCGCGCACTTTAGCTCCTACGAGCAGTACTTC. The encoded protein is CSASGSAHFSSYEQYF.

This clonotype has at least ten counts. The chain links TRBV27 to TRBJ2-7; D perhaps matches TRBD1 (5 bases). Germline CDR1 MNHEY, CDR2 SMNVEV (reference sequence). The CDR3 is 16 residues long. V dropped 3 bases and J dropped 2 bases, with 17 bases sitting between them. The CDR3 region has the DNA TGTGCCAGCAGTTTTCGCCAGTCAGGGCCCACCTACGAGCAGTACTTC. Amino acid sequence: CASSFRQSGPTYEQYF.

This clonotype was seen a few times. The gene calls are TRBV27 and TRBJ2-5; 7 bases fit TRBD1. Per the germline V gene, CDR1 is MNHEY and CDR2 is SMNVEV (reference sequence). The CDR3 is 15 amino acids. The V segment lost 4 bases and the J segment 0 bases; nucleotides outside the gene matches: 5. Written as DNA, the CDR3 is TGTGCCAGCAGTTCGGGACAGACGTACCAAGAGACCCAGTACTTC. Its translation is CASSSGQTYQETQYF.

The chain links TRBV10-3 to TRBJ2-1; 11 bases are shared with TRBD2. The germline V gene encodes CDR1 ENHRY and CDR2 SYGVKD. The trim removed 8 bases at V and 3 bases at J, leaving 9 bases unmatched. This CDR3 comprises 16 residues. The CDR3 is CAIGPHGTSGYNEQFF. The DNA of the CDR3 is TGTGCCATCGGGCCACACGGGACTAGCGGCTACAATGAGCAGTTCTTC.

This sequence joins TRBV29-1 and TRBJ2-3, with D possibly called TRBD1 or TRBD2 (5 bases each). Germline assignment: CDR1 SQVTM and CDR2 ANQGSEA. Between the trimmed V and J ends, which lost 8 bases and 0 bases, there was a span of 18 bases. This CDR3 comprises 15 residues. The CDR3 spells CSFVGDLSSTDTQYF. CDR3 DNA sequence: TGCAGCTTCGTGGGGGATTTATCTAGCACAGATACGCAGTATTTT.

The chain combines TRBV9 with TRBJ2-1; D is ambiguous. Germline V gene sequence: CDR1 SGDLS, CDR2 YYNGEE. With 0 bases removed from V and 9 bases from J, the gap between germline ends came to 10 bases. The CDR3 has 13 amino acids. CDR3 DNA sequence: TGTGCCAGCAGCGTAGTTGGACGGTCTGAGCAGTTCTTC. It codes for CASSVVGRSEQFF.